The 16 T cell receptor beta chains in this list originate from one sample, sequenced in a study of blood T cell repertoires in COVID-19. The protocol was immunoSEQ multiplex PCR, while the TCRdb copy is restricted to in-frame clones and leaves out a portion. The sample records about 270,000 clones, around 89% being singletons. The sample consisted of PBMCs or T cells enriched from blood (not recorded which). These TCRs come from a woman in her 30s with acute COVID-19.

The V gene is TRBV10-1, the J gene TRBJ2-1; 7 positions match TRBD2. V shed 4 bases, J shed 4 bases, and the junction held 10 bases outside the gene matches. Germline CDR1 and CDR2: WNHNN and SYGVQD (reference sequence). There are 16 residues in the CDR3. CDR3 amino acids: CASSGGTSEKYNEQFF. CDR3 DNA sequence: TGCGCCAGCAGTGGGGGTACTAGCGAAAAATACAATGAGCAGTTCTTC.

The rearrangement links TRBV6-5 to TRBJ2-5; D is unresolved. The CDR3 runs to 14 residues. Germline lookup yields CDR1 MNHEY and CDR2 SVGAGI. Between the trimmed V and J ends, which lost 4 bases and 2 bases, there was a span of 11 bases. The chain's CDR3 is CASSSSLRQETQYF. CDR3 nucleotides: TGTGCCAGCAGTTCGTCTCTCAGACAAGAGACCCAGTACTTC.

The chain combines TRBV19 with TRBJ2-1; 10 bases align to TRBD2. CDR3 length: 14 residues. The germline V gene has CDR1 LNHDA and CDR2 SQIVND (reference sequence). The ends lost 9 bases at V and 4 bases at J; junction bases unmatched: 6. Here the CDR3 reads CASKWTSGYNEQFF. CDR3 nucleotide sequence: TGTGCCAGCAAATGGACTAGCGGTTACAATGAGCAGTTCTTC. Full variable domain (remainder filled in from reference TRBV19 and TRBJ2-1): DGGITQSPKYLFRKEGQNVTLSCEQNLNHDAMYWYRQDPGQGLRLIYYSQIVNDFQKGDIAEGYSVSREKKESFPLTVTSAQKNPTAFYLCASKWTSGYNEQFFGPGTRLTVL.

CDR3 coding DNA: TGCAGCGTTGTTTACACCGGGCCGCCTAGCGGCCACTACACAGATACGCAGTATTTT. Translating it yields CSVVYTGPPSGHYTDTQYF. The chain employs TRBV29-1 and TRBJ2-3, with TRBD2 matching over 7 bases. V gave up 4 bases and J gave up 2 bases; unmatched junction bases: 21. The CDR3 is made up of 19 amino acids. CDR1 is SQVTM, CDR2 ANQGSEA, per germline.

V gene TRBV14 combines with J gene TRBJ2-1; 7 nucleotides align to TRBD2. The junction had 11 bases not matched to a gene; V was cut back by 5 bases and J by 1 base. CDR1 is SGHDN, CDR2 FVKESK, per germline. The CDR3 covers 17 residues. In DNA, the CDR3 is TGTGCCAGCAGCGACTCAGGCGGGAGCCTTTCCTACAATGAGCAGTTCTTC. It specifies CASSDSGGSLSYNEQFF.

This clone occurred once. This chain links TRBV9 with TRBJ2-5; a weak D match, TRBD2 (5 bases). CDR3 size: 15 residues. CDR1 SGDLS and CDR2 YYNGEE come from the germline V gene. The V and J ends lost 3 bases and 8 bases respectively, with 20 bases between them. As DNA, the CDR3 is TGTGCCAGCAGCGAAGTGGGGAGCCCTCTTGACACCCAGTACTTC. Its protein product is CASSEVGSPLDTQYF.

The chain employs TRBV11-2 and TRBJ1-2; 8 bases line up with TRBD1. Germline lookup yields CDR1 SGHAT and CDR2 FQNNGV. The CDR3 contains 14 residues. The V and J ends lost 3 bases and 5 bases, in that order; junction bases with no gene match: 5. The CDR3 region is CASSFEDRGYGYTF. Here the CDR3 DNA reads TGTGCCAGCAGCTTCGAAGACAGGGGTTATGGCTACACCTTC.

The V gene is TRBV28, the J gene TRBJ2-7; tentative D call: TRBD2 (5 bases). Germline CDR1 MDHEN, CDR2 SYDVKM. Trimming shortened V by 9 bases and J by 7 bases, and 19 bases separated the two germline ends. The CDR3 runs 13 residues. CDR3 bases: TGTGCCAGTAAGCCGGGGATTCGTCTGGAGCAGTACTTC. Its translation is CASKPGIRLEQYF.

This chain uses TRBV6-6 with TRBJ2-3; TRBD1 might be the D (5 bases). CDR3 size: 12 residues. The V gene lost 8 bases and the J gene lost 4 bases, with 10 bases spanning the gap. Per germline, CDR1 MNHNY and CDR2 SVGAGI (reference sequence). CDR3 DNA: TGTGCCAGCGGCAGGGTTGCAGATACGCAGTATTTT. Protein product: CASGRVADTQYF.

The chain employs TRBV7-3 and TRBJ2-1; 7 bases are shared with TRBD1. The CDR3 covers 16 residues. With V trimmed by 0 bases and J by 6 bases, 8 bases remained unmatched. Germline CDR1 SGHTA, CDR2 FQGTGA. Here the CDR3 DNA reads TGTGCCAGCAGCTTAACCCCTAAGGGACAGTTCAATGAGCAGTTCTTC. Its protein product is CASSLTPKGQFNEQFF. Drawing the rest from reference TRBV7-3 and TRBJ2-1, the complete variable domain is GAGVSQTPSNKVTEKGKYVELRCDPISGHTALYWYRQSLGQGPEFLIYFQGTGAADDSGLPNDRFFAVRPEGSVSTLKIQRTERGDSAVYLCASSLTPKGQFNEQFFGPGTRLTVL.

The V call is TRBV28, the J call TRBJ1-5; unclear D gene. Trimming cost V 4 bases and J 4 bases, with 11 bases left between them. Germline V CDR1 and CDR2: MDHEN, SYDVKM. The CDR3 runs 14 residues. CDR3 DNA: TGTGCCAGCAGTTATGAGGCCCGAAATCAGCCCCAGCATTTT. Translating gives CASSYEARNQPQHF.

The CDR3 DNA sequence: TGCAGCGTTGTCCTCCTAGGGGACAGCCTAAACTATGGCTACACCTTC. It yields the protein CSVVLLGDSLNYGYTF. This sequence joins TRBV29-1 and TRBJ1-2; 7 nucleotides match TRBD1. The CDR3 contains 16 residues. CDR1 and CDR2 from the germline V gene are SQVTM and ANQGSEA. Trimming cost V 4 bases and J 2 bases; bases outside gene matches: 13.

This clone has just one count. V is TRBV4-1 and J is TRBJ2-1; 9 nucleotides line up with TRBD1. Trimming took 4 bases from V and 2 from J; bases not matched to a gene: 3. The CDR3 is 15 amino acids. The germline gives CDR1 MGHRA, CDR2 YSYEKL. This CDR3 is CASSPDRGPYNEQFF. The CDR3 bases are TGCGCCAGCAGCCCGGACAGGGGCCCCTACAATGAGCAGTTCTTC.

The J gene is TRBJ2-3, the V gene TRBV7-8; 9 bases map to TRBD2. Germline V gene sequence: CDR1 SGHVS, CDR2 FQNEAQ. CDR3 length: 16 residues. V lost 1 base, J lost 1 base, and 3 bases stayed unmatched. CDR3 sequence: CASSLVRTSGTDTQYF. DNA of the CDR3: TGTGCCAGCAGCTTAGTAAGGACTAGCGGCACAGATACGCAGTATTTT.

This clone was picked up one time. Other DNA sequences in the sample encode the same CDR3. The chain recombines TRBV29-1 with TRBJ2-7; the D gene is possibly TRBD1 (5 bases). Between the trimmed V and J ends, which lost 3 bases and 0 bases, there was a span of 6 bases. CDR3 length: 12 residues. Germline CDR1 is SQVTM and CDR2 is ANQGSEA. Written as DNA, the CDR3 is TGCAGCGTTGACCAGGGCTCCTACGAGCAGTACTTC. As protein: CSVDQGSYEQYF.

The chain employs TRBV20-1 and TRBJ2-5; 7 bases fit TRBD2. The germline CDR1 and CDR2 sequences are DFQATT and SNEGSKA (reference sequence). V was pared by 3 bases and J by 5 bases, with 9 bases of the junction left unmatched. CDR3 length: 14 amino acids. CDR3 DNA sequence: TGCAGTGCTAGTTTGTGGGAGGGTCTTGAGACCCAGTACTTC. This translates into CSASLWEGLETQYF.